This T cell receptor (beta chain) was profiled in a study of cytotoxic CD8 clonotypes in ibrutinib-treated CLL. Whole-study context: Enrolment comprised around twelve relapsed/refractory and over 14 treatment-naive patients; under 18 were IGHV unmutated.

V dropped 8 bases and J dropped 1 base, with 18 bases sitting between them. From germline, CDR1 is SGHNT and CDR2 YENEEA. This CDR3 region has 16 residues. TCRdb's table, derived via immunoSEQ multiplex PCR, lists solely in-frame clones and lacks some. The data hold 130,000 to 150,000 clones, with approximately 89% observed a single time. The specimen was PBMCs, collected after 12 months of ibrutinib treatment. The origin of this receptor is a human donor with chronic lymphocytic leukemia. This sequence joins TRBV11-3 and TRBJ2-1; D could derive from TRBD1 or TRBD2 (6 bases each). For the CDR3, the DNA is TGTGCCAGCGCCTCCTCGGGCGGGACATCCTACAATGAGCAGTTCTTC. The encoded protein is CASASSGGTSYNEQFF.